This T cell receptor (beta chain) appears in the sequencing data of a study of cytomegalovirus exposure and HLA in healthy donors. Study at large: Among the 398 genotyped donors, over 70% were placed in the Caucasian-associated ancestry cluster. Regarding the study as a whole: Productive status was seen about 90% or about 30% of the time for most TCR beta V segments in an earlier analysis.

With respect to this clone: Its specificity is unknown.

A multiplex PCR was run with 60 Vbeta primers and 13 Jbeta primers. The table came from immunoSEQ multiplex PCR; TCRdb's copy has only in-frame clones and leaves some out. This table holds around 110,000 clones, roughly three quarters found once. Material: PBMCs. This TCR was sampled from a man under 40 in good health and CMV-seropositive.

The CDR3 nucleotides are TGTGCCAGCAGTCAACTAGCGGGGGGGGAAGAGACCCAGTACTTC. This encodes CASSQLAGGEETQYF. The rearrangement links TRBV6-1 to TRBJ2-5; 13 positions agree with TRBD2. The CDR3 consists of 15 residues. Per germline, CDR1 MNHNS and CDR2 SASEGT. With 5 bases clipped from V and 3 bases from J, the junction kept 3 bases outside the gene matches.